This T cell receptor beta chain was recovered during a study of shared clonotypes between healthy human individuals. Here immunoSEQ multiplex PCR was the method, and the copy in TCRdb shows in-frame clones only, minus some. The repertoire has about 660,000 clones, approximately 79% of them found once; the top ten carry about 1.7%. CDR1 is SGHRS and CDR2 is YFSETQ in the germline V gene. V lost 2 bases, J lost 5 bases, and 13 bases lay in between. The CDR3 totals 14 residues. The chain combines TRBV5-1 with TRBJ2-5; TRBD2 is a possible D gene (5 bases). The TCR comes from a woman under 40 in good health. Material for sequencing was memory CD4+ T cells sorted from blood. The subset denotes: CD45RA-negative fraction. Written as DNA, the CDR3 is TGCGCCAGCAGCTTATCAGTTTGGGAGGAGACCCAGTACTTC. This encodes CASSLSVWEETQYF.